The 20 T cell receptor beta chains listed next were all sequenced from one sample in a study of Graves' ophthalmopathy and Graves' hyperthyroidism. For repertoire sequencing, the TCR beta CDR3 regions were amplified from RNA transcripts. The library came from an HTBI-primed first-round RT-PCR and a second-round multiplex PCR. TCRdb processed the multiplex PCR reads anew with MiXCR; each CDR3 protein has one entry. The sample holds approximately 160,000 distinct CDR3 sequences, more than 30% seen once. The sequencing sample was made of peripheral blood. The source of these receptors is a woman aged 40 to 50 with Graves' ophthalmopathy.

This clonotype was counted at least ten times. The CDR3 DNA reads as TGTGCCAGCAGGGGGGGACTAGCTGTGTGGACCGGGGAGCTGTTTTTT. Its translation: CASRGGLAVWTGELFF. The rearrangement uses TRBV6-5 and TRBJ2-2, with 9 bases that match TRBD2. Germline trimming cut 6 bases from V and 5 bases from J; bases unmatched to any gene: 10. This CDR3 has 16 residues. CDR1 is MNHEY, CDR2 SVGAGI, per germline.

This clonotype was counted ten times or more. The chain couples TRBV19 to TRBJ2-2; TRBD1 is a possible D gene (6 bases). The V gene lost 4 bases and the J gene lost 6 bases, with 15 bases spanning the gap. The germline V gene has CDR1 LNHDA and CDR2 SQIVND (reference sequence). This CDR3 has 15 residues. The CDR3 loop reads CASSSPVRGAGELFF. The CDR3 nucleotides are TGTGCCAGTAGTAGTCCGGTCAGGGGTGCCGGGGAGCTGTTTTTT.

CDR3 amino acids: CARVADANTGELFF. Here the CDR3 DNA reads TGTGCCAGGGTAGCGGACGCGAACACCGGGGAGCTGTTTTTT. The V gene is TRBV6-1, the J gene TRBJ2-2; possible D gene TRBD2, 6 bases. The CDR3 sequence is 14 residues long. V was trimmed by 9 bases and J by 0 bases, leaving 11 bases between them. The V gene's germline CDR1 is MNHNS and CDR2 SASEGT.

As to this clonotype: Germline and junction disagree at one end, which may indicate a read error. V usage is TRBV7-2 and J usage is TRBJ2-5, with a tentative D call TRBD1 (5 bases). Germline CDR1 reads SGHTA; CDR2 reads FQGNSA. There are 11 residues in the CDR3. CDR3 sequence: CASSSTEAQYF. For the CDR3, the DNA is TGTGCCAGCAGCTCGACAGAGGCCCAGTACTTC. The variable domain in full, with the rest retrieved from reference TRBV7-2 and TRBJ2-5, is GAGVSQSPSNKVTEKGKDVELRCDPISGHTALYWYRQSLGQGLEFLIYFQGNSAPDKSGLPSDRFSAERTGGSVSTLTIQRTQQEDSAVYLCASSSTEAQYFGPGTRLLVL.

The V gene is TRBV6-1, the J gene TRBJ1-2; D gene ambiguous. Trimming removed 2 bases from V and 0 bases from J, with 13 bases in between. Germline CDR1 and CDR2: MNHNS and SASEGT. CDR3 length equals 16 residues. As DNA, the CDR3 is TGTGCCAGCAGTGAACCTGGAACAGCGCCTAACTATGGCTACACCTTC. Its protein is CASSEPGTAPNYGYTF.

CDR3 in DNA: TGTGCCAGCGAACCGGGACAGGGTTACGAGCAGTACTTC. It yields the protein CASEPGQGYEQYF. The rearrangement joins TRBV19 to TRBJ2-7, with TRBD1 identical over 9 bases. The CDR3 runs to 13 residues. CDR1 is LNHDA, CDR2 SQIVND, per germline (reference sequence). The junction had 7 bases not matched to a gene; V was cut back by 9 bases and J by 4 bases.

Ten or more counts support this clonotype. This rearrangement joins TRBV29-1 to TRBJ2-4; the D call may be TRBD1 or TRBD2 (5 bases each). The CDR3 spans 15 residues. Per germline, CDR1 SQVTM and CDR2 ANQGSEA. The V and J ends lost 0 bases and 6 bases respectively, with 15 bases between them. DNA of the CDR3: TGCAGCGTTGAAGATTCTGGCTCTGGGGGAAACATTCAGTACTTC. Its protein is CSVEDSGSGGNIQYF. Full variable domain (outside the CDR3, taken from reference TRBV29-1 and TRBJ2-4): SAVISQKPSRDICQRGTSLTIQCQVDSQVTMMFWYRQQPGQSLTLIATANQGSEATYESGFVIDKFPISRPNLTFSTLTVSNMSPEDSSIYLCSVEDSGSGGNIQYFGAGTRLSVL.

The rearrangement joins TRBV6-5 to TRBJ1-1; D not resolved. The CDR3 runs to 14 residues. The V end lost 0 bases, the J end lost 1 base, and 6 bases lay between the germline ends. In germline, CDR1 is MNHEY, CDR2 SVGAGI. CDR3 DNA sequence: TGTGCCAGCAGTTACTCTGGGGAGAACACTGAAGCTTTCTTT. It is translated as CASSYSGENTEAFF.

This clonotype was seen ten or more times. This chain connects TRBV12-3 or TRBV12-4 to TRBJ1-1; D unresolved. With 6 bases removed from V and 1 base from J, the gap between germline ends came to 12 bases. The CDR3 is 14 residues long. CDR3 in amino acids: CASSLRGRNTEAFF. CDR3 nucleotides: TGTGCCAGCAGCCTCCGGGGTCGGAACACTGAAGCTTTCTTT.

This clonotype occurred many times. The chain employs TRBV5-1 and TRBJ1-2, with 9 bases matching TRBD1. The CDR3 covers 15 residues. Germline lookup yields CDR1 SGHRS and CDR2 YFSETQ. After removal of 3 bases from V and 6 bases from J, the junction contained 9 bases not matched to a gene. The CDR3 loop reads CASSSRTGEVDGYTF. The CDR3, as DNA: TGCGCCAGCAGCTCGCGGACAGGGGAAGTAGATGGCTACACCTTC.

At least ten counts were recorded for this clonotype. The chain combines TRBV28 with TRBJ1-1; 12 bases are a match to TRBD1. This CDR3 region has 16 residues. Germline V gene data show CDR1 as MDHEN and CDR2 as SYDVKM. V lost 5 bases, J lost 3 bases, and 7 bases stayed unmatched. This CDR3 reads CASSGTGGKEYTEAFF. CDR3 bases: TGTGCCAGCAGTGGGACAGGGGGCAAGGAGTACACTGAAGCTTTCTTT.

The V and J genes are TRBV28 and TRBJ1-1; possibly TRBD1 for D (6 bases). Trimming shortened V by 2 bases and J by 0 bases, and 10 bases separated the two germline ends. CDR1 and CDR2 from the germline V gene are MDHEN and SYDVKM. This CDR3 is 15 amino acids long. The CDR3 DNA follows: TGTGCCAGCAGTTTAAGGGGGTACATGAACACTGAAGCTTTCTTT. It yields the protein CASSLRGYMNTEAFF.

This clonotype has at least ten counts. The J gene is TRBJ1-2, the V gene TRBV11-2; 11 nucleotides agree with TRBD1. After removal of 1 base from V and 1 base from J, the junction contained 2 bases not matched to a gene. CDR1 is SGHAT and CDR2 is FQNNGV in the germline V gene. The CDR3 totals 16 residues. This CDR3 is CASSLVGQGVNYGYTF. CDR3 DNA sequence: TGTGCCAGCAGCTTAGTGGGACAGGGGGTTAACTATGGCTACACCTTC.

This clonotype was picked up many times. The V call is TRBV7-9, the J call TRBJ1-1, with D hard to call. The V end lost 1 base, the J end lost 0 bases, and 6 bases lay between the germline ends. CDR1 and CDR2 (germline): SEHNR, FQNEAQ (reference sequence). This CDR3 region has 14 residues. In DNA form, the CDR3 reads TGTGCCAGCAGCTTAGGATTCATGAACACTGAAGCTTTCTTT. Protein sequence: CASSLGFMNTEAFF.

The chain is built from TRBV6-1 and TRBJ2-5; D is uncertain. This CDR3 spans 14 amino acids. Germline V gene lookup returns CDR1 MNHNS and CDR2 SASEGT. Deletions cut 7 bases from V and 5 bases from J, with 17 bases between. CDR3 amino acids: CASTGVRFGETQYF. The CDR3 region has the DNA TGTGCCAGCACCGGAGTAAGGTTCGGGGAGACCCAGTACTTC.

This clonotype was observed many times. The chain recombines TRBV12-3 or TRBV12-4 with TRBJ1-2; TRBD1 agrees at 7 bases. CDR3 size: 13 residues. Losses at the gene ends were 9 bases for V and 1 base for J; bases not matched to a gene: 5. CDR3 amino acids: CASRDSLNYGYTF. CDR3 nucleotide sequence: TGTGCCAGTCGGGACAGCCTTAACTATGGCTACACCTTC.

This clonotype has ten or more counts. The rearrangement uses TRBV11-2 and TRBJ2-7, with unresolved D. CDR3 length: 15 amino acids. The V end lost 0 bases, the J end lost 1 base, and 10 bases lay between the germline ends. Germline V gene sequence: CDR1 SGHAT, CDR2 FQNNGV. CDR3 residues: CASSLEGWFSYEQYF. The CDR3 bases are TGTGCCAGCAGCTTAGAAGGGTGGTTTTCCTACGAGCAGTACTTC. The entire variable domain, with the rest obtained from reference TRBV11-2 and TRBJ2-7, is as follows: EAGVAQSPRYKIIEKRQSVAFWCNPISGHATLYWYQQILGQGPKLLIQFQNNGVVDDSQLPKDRFSAERLKGVDSTLKIQPAKLEDSAVYLCASSLEGWFSYEQYFGPGTRLTVT.

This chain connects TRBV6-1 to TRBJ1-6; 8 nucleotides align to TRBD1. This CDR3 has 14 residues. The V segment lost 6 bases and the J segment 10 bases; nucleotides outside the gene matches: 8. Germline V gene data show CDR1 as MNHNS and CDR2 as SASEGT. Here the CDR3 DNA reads TGTGCCAGCAGACAGAGGACAGGGAAGTCACCCCTCCACTTT. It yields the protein CASRQRTGKSPLHF.

CDR3 sequence (DNA): TGTGCCAGCAGCCGCCGGGACCTACACACCGGGGAGCTGTTTTTT. This encodes CASSRRDLHTGELFF. The chain joins TRBV11-2 to TRBJ2-2; D possibly matches TRBD1 or TRBD2 (5 bases each). The V end lost 5 bases, the J end lost 3 bases, and 13 bases lay between the germline ends. Germline values: CDR1 SGHAT, CDR2 FQNNGV. The CDR3 spans 15 residues.

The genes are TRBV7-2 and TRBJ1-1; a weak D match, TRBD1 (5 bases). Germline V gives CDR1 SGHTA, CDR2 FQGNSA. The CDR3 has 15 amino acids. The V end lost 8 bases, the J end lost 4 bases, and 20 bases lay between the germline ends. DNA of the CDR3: TGTGCCAGCCGCCCCGGTTGGGGGAGGGTCACTGAAGCTTTCTTT. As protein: CASRPGWGRVTEAFF.